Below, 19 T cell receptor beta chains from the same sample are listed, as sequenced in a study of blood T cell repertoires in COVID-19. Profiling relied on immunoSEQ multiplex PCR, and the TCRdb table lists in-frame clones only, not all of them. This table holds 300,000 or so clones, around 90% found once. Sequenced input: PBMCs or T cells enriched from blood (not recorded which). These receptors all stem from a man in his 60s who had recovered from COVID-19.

CDR3 in DNA: TGTGCCAGCAGTTTTGAGGGGAGGTACACTGAAGCTTTCTTT. Residues: CASSFEGRYTEAFF. This chain joins TRBV28 and TRBJ1-1; tentatively, D is TRBD1 (5 bases). Per germline, CDR1 MDHEN and CDR2 SYDVKM. Trimming cost V 3 bases and J 3 bases, with 11 bases left between them. The CDR3 runs 14 residues. Combining the CDR3 with reference TRBV28 and TRBJ1-1 gives the whole variable domain DVKVTQSSRYLVKRTGEKVFLECVQDMDHENMFWYRQDPGLGLRLIYFSYDVKMKEKGDIPEGYSVSREKKERFSLILESASTNQTSMYLCASSFEGRYTEAFFGQGTRLTVV.

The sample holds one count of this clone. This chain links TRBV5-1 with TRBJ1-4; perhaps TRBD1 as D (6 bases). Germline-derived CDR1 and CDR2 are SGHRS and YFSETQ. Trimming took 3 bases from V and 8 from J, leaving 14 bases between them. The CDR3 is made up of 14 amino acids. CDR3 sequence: CASSSRGLGEKLFF. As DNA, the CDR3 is TGCGCCAGCAGCTCGAGGGGGTTGGGCGAAAAACTGTTTTTT.

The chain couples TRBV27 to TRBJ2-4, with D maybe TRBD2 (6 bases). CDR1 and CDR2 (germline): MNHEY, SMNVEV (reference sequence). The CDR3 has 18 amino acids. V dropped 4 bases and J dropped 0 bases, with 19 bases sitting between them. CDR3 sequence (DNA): TGTGCCAGCAGTTCGGGGGACCTACCGTGTGTAGCCAAAAACATTCAGTACTTC. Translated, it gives CASSSGDLPCVAKNIQYF.

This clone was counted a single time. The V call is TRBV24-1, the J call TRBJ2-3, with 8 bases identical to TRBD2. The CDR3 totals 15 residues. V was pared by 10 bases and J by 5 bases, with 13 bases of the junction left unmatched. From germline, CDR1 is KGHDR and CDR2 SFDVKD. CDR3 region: CATQDGRGVGDTQYF. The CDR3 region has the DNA TGTGCCACGCAGGACGGGAGGGGAGTAGGAGATACGCAGTATTTT.

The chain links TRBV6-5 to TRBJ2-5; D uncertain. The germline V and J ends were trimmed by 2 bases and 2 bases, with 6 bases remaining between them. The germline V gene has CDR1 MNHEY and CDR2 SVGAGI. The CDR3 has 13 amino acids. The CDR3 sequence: CASSYTGQETQYF. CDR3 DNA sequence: TGTGCCAGCAGTTACACCGGGCAAGAGACCCAGTACTTC.

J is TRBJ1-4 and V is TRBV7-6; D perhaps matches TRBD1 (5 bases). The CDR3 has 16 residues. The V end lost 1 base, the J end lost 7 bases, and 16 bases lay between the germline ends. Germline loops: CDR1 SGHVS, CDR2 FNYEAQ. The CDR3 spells CASSLGPRQGVEKLFF. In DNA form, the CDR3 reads TGTGCCAGCAGCTTAGGCCCACGGCAAGGGGTTGAAAAACTGTTTTTT. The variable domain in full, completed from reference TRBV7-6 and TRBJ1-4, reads GAGVSQSPRYKVTKRGQDVALRCDPISGHVSLYWYRQALGQGPEFLTYFNYEAQQDKSGLPNDRFSAERPEGSISTLTIQRTEQRDSAMYRCASSLGPRQGVEKLFFGSGTQLSVL.

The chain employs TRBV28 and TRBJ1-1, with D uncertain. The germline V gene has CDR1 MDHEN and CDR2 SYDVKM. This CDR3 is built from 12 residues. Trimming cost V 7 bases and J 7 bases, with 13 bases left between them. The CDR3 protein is CASTQPQSEAFF. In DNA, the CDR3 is TGTGCCAGCACCCAACCACAGAGTGAAGCTTTCTTT.

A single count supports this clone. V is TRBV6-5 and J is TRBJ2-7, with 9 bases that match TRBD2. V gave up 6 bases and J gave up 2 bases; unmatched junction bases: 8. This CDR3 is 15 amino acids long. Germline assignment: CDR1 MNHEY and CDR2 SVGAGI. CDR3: CASSIGTSIPYEQYF. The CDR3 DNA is TGTGCCAGCAGCATAGGGACTAGCATTCCCTACGAGCAGTACTTC.

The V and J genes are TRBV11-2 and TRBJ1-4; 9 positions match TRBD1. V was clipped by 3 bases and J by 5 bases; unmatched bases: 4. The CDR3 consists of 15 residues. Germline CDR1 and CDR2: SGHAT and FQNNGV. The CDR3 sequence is CASSLNRGRNEKLFF. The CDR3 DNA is TGTGCCAGCAGCTTGAACAGGGGGCGAAATGAAAAACTGTTTTTT.

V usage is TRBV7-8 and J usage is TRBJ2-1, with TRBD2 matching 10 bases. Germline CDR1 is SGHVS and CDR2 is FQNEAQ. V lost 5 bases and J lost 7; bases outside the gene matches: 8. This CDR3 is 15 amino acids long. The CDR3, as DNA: TGTGCCAGCAGCCGAGCGGGGGGGCGCGGGAATGAGCAGTTCTTC. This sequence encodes CASSRAGGRGNEQFF.

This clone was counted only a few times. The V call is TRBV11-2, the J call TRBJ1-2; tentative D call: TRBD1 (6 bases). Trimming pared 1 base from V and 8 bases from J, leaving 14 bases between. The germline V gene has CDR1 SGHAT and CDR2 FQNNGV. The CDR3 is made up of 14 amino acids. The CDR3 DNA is TGTGCCAGCAGCTTAGGGGGGGGCGCGGCCGGCTACACCTTC. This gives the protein CASSLGGGAAGYTF.

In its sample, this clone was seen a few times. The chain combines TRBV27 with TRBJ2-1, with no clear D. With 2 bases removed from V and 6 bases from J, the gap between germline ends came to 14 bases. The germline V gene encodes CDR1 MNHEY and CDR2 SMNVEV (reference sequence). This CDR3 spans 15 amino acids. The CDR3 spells CASSLRQVSGNEQFF. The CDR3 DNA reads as TGTGCCAGCAGTTTACGGCAGGTCTCCGGCAATGAGCAGTTCTTC.

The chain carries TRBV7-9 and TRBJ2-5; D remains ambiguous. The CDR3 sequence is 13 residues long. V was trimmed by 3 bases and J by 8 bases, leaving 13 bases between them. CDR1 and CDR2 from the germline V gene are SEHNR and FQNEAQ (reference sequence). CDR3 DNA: TGTGCCAGCAGCTTTGACGCGGTTGGAACCCAGTACTTC. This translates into CASSFDAVGTQYF.

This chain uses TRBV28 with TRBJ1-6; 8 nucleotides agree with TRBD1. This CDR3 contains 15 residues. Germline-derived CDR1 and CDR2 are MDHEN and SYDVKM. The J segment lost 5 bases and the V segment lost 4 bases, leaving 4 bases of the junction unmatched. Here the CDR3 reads CASSYLDRDNSPLHF. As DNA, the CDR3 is TGTGCCAGCAGTTACTTGGACAGGGATAATTCACCCCTCCACTTT.

The CDR3, as DNA: TGTGCCAGCAGAAGGGACAGAACCTACGAGCAGTACTTC. Translating it yields CASRRDRTYEQYF. V usage is TRBV6-5 and J usage is TRBJ2-7, with 7 bases identical to TRBD1. After removal of 6 bases from V and 2 bases from J, the junction contained 4 bases not matched to a gene. The CDR3 is 13 amino acids. Germline CDR1 is MNHEY and CDR2 is SVGAGI.

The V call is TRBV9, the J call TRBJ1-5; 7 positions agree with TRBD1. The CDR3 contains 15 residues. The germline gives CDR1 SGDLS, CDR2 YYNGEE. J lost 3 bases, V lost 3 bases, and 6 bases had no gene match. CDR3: CASSAGQSSNQPQHF. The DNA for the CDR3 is TGTGCCAGCAGCGCGGGACAGTCCTCCAATCAGCCCCAGCATTTT.

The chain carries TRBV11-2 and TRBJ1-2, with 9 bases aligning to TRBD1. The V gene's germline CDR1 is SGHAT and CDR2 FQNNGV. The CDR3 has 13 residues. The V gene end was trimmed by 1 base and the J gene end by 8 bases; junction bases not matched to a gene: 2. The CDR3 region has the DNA TGTGCCAGCAGCTTAGGACAGGGGGAGGGCTACACCTTC. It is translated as CASSLGQGEGYTF.

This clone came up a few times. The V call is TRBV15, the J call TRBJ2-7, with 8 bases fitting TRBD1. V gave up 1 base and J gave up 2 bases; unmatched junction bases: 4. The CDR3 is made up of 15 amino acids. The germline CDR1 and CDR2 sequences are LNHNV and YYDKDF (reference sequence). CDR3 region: CATSRGGQGTYEQYF. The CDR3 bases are TGTGCCACCAGCAGAGGAGGACAGGGTACCTACGAGCAGTACTTC.

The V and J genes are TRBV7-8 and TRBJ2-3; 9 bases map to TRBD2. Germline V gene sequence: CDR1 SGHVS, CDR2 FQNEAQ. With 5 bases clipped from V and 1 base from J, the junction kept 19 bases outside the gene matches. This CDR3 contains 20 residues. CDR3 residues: CASSRTSLRREGSGTDTQYF. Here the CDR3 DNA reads TGTGCCAGCAGCCGAACTAGCCTGCGGCGGGAGGGCTCGGGCACAGATACGCAGTATTTT.